This T cell receptor beta chain derives from a study of identical twins listed by TCRdb under 2016. Regarding the complete study: The study deep-sequenced TCR alpha and beta repertoires from monozygotic twins, unrelated adults of various ages and cord blood to test whether fetal clonotypes persist. To rule out contamination, replicate twin experiments were performed at different times with different library preparation protocols.

On this clonotype: Its binding antigen is unknown. Qualities for individual bases were not recorded, and no much larger clone is one base off.

The library was generated by 5' RACE. The sample was run on an Illumina HiSeq 2000. Template switching introduced a universal primer binding site; the final cDNA contained a unique molecular identifier, enabling accurate counting of TCR cDNA molecules. Specific primers in the conserved constant-segment region were used to synthesize first-strand cDNA for TCR alpha and beta chains. To control for contamination, each cDNA library was double barcoded with a SMART-Mk sample barcode plus Illumina barcodes. TruSeq adapter sequences along with Illumina sample barcodes were introduced in two successive PCR steps. The Illumina HiSeq platform was used with custom primers to sequence TCR alpha and beta cDNA libraries. For the original study's pipeline: MiGEC processed the raw reads to extract unique molecular identifiers, while MiXCR was used to determine the CDR3 positions. Recombination models were inferred per individual with the repgenHMM and IGoR tools using an EM algorithm. Shared clonotypes were analyzed with the tcR package in R, and sharing was normalized by the product of cloneset sizes. To study raw recombination without the effects of thymic and clonal selection, out-of-frame nonproductive sequences were analyzed. TCRdb reprocessing: public reads trimmed at Q25 with fastp, clones called with MiXCR, in-frame beta chains kept. When rows share a CDR3 protein, they turn into one entry using the most common DNA and genes. The V and J calls come from TCRdb's annotation, not from the publication. This sample is represented by nearly 900,000 distinct CDR3 sequences; about 12% of them were singletons. Around 1.6% of the sample is held by the ten biggest clonotypes.

CDR1 is given as SNHLY and CDR2 as FYNNEI, both from the germline V gene. The junction shows trimming of 6 bases on V and 2 bases on J, plus 12 bases between the germline ends. Including cysteine and phenylalanine, the CDR3 has 14 amino acids. Only the CDR3 region is kept as DNA, spanning 42 bases read in frame from base 1. Overall study outcomes, separate from this receptor: Compared with coincidental sharing between unrelated individuals, out-of-frame TCR alpha sequences shared between twins showed an excess of sequences with low generation probability. Abundant cord blood beta clonotypes had fewer insertions, young adult naive repertoires showed a similar but weaker trend, and memory repertoires showed no such trend. In beta out-of-frame sequences, excess twin sharing was weaker, because having fewer shared sequences lowered the signal-to-noise ratio. In monozygotic twins, out-of-frame TCR alpha sharing was systematically underestimated by recombination models, although the models agreed with sharing between unrelated individuals. Zero-insertion analyses could be partly confounded by invariant T cells such as MAIT and iNKT, although diverse VJ usage argued against such confounding for most clonotypes. Because the same donors could not be followed over many years, the conclusions depended on cross-sectional statistical analysis.

All donors were healthy Caucasians. Three pairs of female monozygotic twins, all aged about 18 to 30 years, made up the twin cohort. Peripheral blood mononuclear cells were the source from which RNA for the TCR libraries was isolated. These data also formed part of another study, on yellow fever vaccine responses in identical twins. As described in the second report: The T cell response to vaccination in identical twins was reported by the authors to appear partly convergent and partly personalized. In identical twins, the study followed T cell clones that responded to the vaccine with precision.

The sequenced material came from PBMCs. The chain joins TRBV2 to TRBJ2-3; possibly the D gene is TRBD2, per 6 matching bases. This receptor was obtained from a young woman in good health. The nucleotide sequence is given as TGTGCCAGCAGCCCAGCGGGCATCACAGATACGCAGTATTTT. Its protein product is CASSPAGITDTQYF. The full variable domain, with segments outside the CDR3 supplied by the reference TRBV2 and TRBJ2-3 proteins, appears as EPEVTQTPSHQVTQMGQEVILRCVPISNHLYFYWYRQILGQKVEFLVSFYNNEISEKSEIFDDQFSVERPDGSNFTLKIRSTKLEDSAMYFCASSPAGITDTQYFGPGTRLTVL.